The rows below give T cell receptor beta chains drawn from one sample of a study of a mutant IDH1 vaccine in newly diagnosed glioma. The protocol was immunoSEQ multiplex PCR, while the TCRdb copy is restricted to in-frame clones and leaves out a portion. The table records roughly 52,000 clones, about four fifths of them present only once. What these receptors recognize is not known. Source: PBMCs, taken from a glioma patient whose treatment included an IDH1 peptide vaccine. The receptors were sampled from a man aged 35-49 years with glioma. The CDR3 runs from the conserved cysteine through the conserved F or W. Each record gives: V gene, J gene, clone size, D gene, CDR3 DNA, CDR3 protein. D genes are given only for firm matches. Clone size is stated in some rows and not others, as once, few, many or a class when expanded.

TRBV2,TRBJ1-1,once,-,TGTGCCAGCAGCCTCCAGGTGAACACTGAAGCTTTCTTT,CASSLQVNTEAFF
TRBV10-3,TRBJ2-6,-,-,TGTGCCATCAGTGATAGGGGATCGAGCTCTGGGGCCAACGTCCTGACTTTC,CAISDRGSSSGANVLTF
TRBV2,TRBJ2-3,-,TRBD1,TGTGCCAGCAGTGAACAGGGGGGCACAGATACGCAGTATTTT,CASSEQGGTDTQYF
TRBV19,TRBJ1-2,-,-,TGTGCCAGTAGTATGGCCAGGGCCTATGGCTACACCTTC,CASSMARAYGYTF
TRBV7-6,TRBJ2-7,few,-,TGTGCCAGCAGCTTAGGCGCAGGGGGGTACGAGCAGTACTTC,CASSLGAGGYEQYF
TRBV19,TRBJ1-2,-,-,TGTGCCAGTAGTCCATCGGGGACTAACTATGGCTACACCTTC,CASSPSGTNYGYTF
TRBV6-1,TRBJ2-2,-,-,TGTGCCAGTAGGGGGGCCGCGAACACCGGGGAGCTGTTTTTT,CASRGAANTGELFF
TRBV9,TRBJ1-1,-,-,TGTGCCAGCAGCGTAGTGCGGGGGGCGGTTGGTGAAGCTTTCTTT,CASSVVRGAVGEAFF
TRBV5-8,TRBJ2-7,-,TRBD1,TGTGCCAGCAGCCCCTGGACAGGGCGCGAGCAGTACTTC,CASSPWTGREQYF
TRBV6-5,TRBJ1-2,-,-,TGTGCCAGCAGTTACTTGCGGGGTCAGAGGAGCTACACCTTC,CASSYLRGQRSYTF
TRBV18,TRBJ2-1,few,-,TGTGCCAGCTCACCGGCCCACAATGAGCAGTTCTTC,CASSPAHNEQFF
TRBV4-1,TRBJ1-4,-,-,TGCGCCAGCAGCCAAACCCCTCGGGGGGCTAATGAAAAACTGTTTTTT,CASSQTPRGANEKLFF
TRBV6-1,TRBJ2-5,-,-,TGTGCCAGCAGTGAATCTATACGCCGTCCGGAGACCCAGTACTTC,CASSESIRRPETQYF
TRBV30,TRBJ1-3,-,TRBD1,TGTGCCTGGAGTGTCCGAGACAGGGGGCGAGGAAACACCATATATTTT,CAWSVRDRGRGNTIYF
TRBV7-9,TRBJ1-2,-,-,TGTGCCAGCAGCTTAATCGGGGGGCGTAACTATGGCTACACCTTC,CASSLIGGRNYGYTF
TRBV6-5,TRBJ1-5,-,-,TGTGCCAGCAGTCGCCGGACGGATAGCAATCAGCCCCAGCATTTT,CASSRRTDSNQPQHF
TRBV7-8,TRBJ2-7,-,TRBD1,TGTGCCAGCAGCTCCACCGGGACAGGGGAGCAGTACTTC,CASSSTGTGEQYF
TRBV5-1,TRBJ2-2,-,-,TGCGCCAGCAGCTTGAGGGGACTCGACACCGGGGAGCTGTTTTTT,CASSLRGLDTGELFF
TRBV18,TRBJ2-1,-,-,TGTGCCAGCTCACCACCCATGAACAATGAGCAGTTCTTC,CASSPPMNNEQFF
TRBV5-6,TRBJ2-5,-,TRBD1,TGTGCCAGCAGCCCAACAGGGGTAGAAGAGACCCAGTACTTC,CASSPTGVEETQYF